This entry lists 31 T cell receptor beta chains sequenced from one sample in a study of identical twins. TCRdb ran MiXCR on the 5' RACE reads and lists one entry per CDR3 protein. The table has more than 250,000 distinct CDR3 sequences, roughly 8.6% seen once. The same data also went into a second study, on yellow fever vaccine responses in identical twins.

Material: memory (CD45RO+) T cells sorted from blood. These receptors originate from a woman younger than 35 in good health.

V and J are TRBV20-1 and TRBJ1-1, with unresolved D. Trimming took off 7 bases at V and 10 bases at J, with 7 bases between the two ends. The CDR3 contains 8 residues. CDR1 DFQATT and CDR2 SNEGSKA come from the germline V gene (reference sequence). The DNA of the CDR3 is TGCAGTGACGAGGGAGCTTTCTTT. Amino acid sequence: CSDEGAFF.

This clonotype was seen at least ten times. The rearrangement uses TRBV6-1 and TRBJ1-2; 7 bases agree with TRBD1. CDR1 is MNHNS and CDR2 is SASEGT in the germline V gene. The CDR3 has 18 amino acids. Trimming removed 0 bases from V and 3 bases from J; junction bases left unmatched: 13. The CDR3, as DNA: TGTGCCAGCAGTGAAGCCATCAGACAGGGAGGGTTCGACTATGGCTACACCTTC. It encodes CASSEAIRQGGFDYGYTF.

This clonotype appeared a few times. The CDR3 DNA is TGTGCCAGCAGTGAAGGGAGGGGAATGTGGTCACCCCTCCACTTT. It translates to CASSEGRGMWSPLHF. This chain connects TRBV6-1 to TRBJ1-6, with D possibly being TRBD1 (5 bases). The germline V gene has CDR1 MNHNS and CDR2 SASEGT. Trimming left V 1 base short and J 10 bases short, with 14 bases between. This CDR3 is 15 amino acids long.

V gene TRBV28 combines with J gene TRBJ2-3, with 9 bases matching TRBD1. This CDR3 region has 18 residues. The V and J ends lost 7 bases and 1 base, in that order; junction bases with no gene match: 15. CDR1 MDHEN and CDR2 SYDVKM come from the germline V gene. Written as DNA, the CDR3 is TGTGCCAGCACCCCCCCCCCCGGGACAGGGTTCGGCACAGATACGCAGTATTTT. Translating it yields CASTPPPGTGFGTDTQYF.

This clonotype was seen a handful of times. J is TRBJ1-1 and V is TRBV20-1; 9 nucleotides agree with TRBD1. Per the germline V gene, CDR1 is DFQATT and CDR2 is SNEGSKA (reference sequence). V was pared by 0 bases and J by 3 bases, with 5 bases of the junction left unmatched. This CDR3 is 15 amino acids long. This CDR3 is CSARDWDRVDTEAFF. The CDR3 DNA follows: TGCAGTGCTAGAGATTGGGACAGGGTAGACACTGAAGCTTTCTTT.

This clonotype occurred a few times. The chain uses TRBV12-3 or TRBV12-4 and TRBJ2-1; D might be TRBD1 or TRBD2, each matching 5 bases. The CDR3 consists of 15 residues. The V end was cut by 7 bases, the J end by 4 bases, with 17 bases between. The CDR3 reads CASTGAAPDYNEQFF. The DNA for the CDR3 is TGTGCCAGCACCGGGGCGGCTCCCGATTACAATGAGCAGTTCTTC.

The genes are TRBV20-1 and TRBJ1-1; D is ambiguous. CDR3 length equals 12 residues. Germline V gene data show CDR1 as DFQATT and CDR2 as SNEGSKA (reference sequence). V lost 2 bases to trimming and J lost 1 base, with 5 bases between them. In DNA form, the CDR3 reads TGCAGTGCTAGAATGGGGAACACTGAAGCTTTCTTT. Protein sequence: CSARMGNTEAFF.

In its sample, this clonotype was seen many times. V is TRBV6-1 and J is TRBJ2-7; the D gene is possibly TRBD2 (7 bases). Looked up from germline, CDR1 is MNHNS and CDR2 is SASEGT. The CDR3 runs 17 residues. V gave up 5 bases and J gave up 3 bases, with 23 bases separating them. CDR3 protein: CASSKGQGGSGNYEQYF. The DNA for the CDR3 is TGTGCCAGCAGTAAGGGACAAGGAGGGAGCGGGAACTACGAGCAGTACTTC.

The V and J genes are TRBV29-1 and TRBJ1-2, with TRBD1 identical over 7 bases. V was pared by 3 bases and J by 0 bases, with 7 bases of the junction left unmatched. Germline V gene data show CDR1 as SQVTM and CDR2 as ANQGSEA. The CDR3 extends over 15 amino acids. DNA of the CDR3: TGCAGCGTTGAGGACAGGAGAGGTCCTAACTATGGCTACACCTTC. Its translation: CSVEDRRGPNYGYTF.

The sample holds a few counts of this clonotype. The chain uses TRBV5-5 and TRBJ1-4; D is uncertain. V dropped 4 bases and J dropped 6 bases, with 13 bases sitting between them. Germline-derived CDR1 and CDR2 are SGHKS and YYEKEE (reference sequence). This CDR3 is 14 amino acids long. This chain's CDR3 is CASSRVGPYEKLFF. The CDR3 bases are TGTGCCAGCAGCCGTGTGGGTCCGTATGAAAAACTGTTTTTT.

In this sample, this clonotype turned up many times. The CDR3 region is CASSQDLTGGIRYNEQFF. DNA for the CDR3: TGTGCCAGCAGCCAAGATTTGACAGGGGGCATCCGGTACAATGAGCAGTTCTTC. This chain joins TRBV3-1 and TRBJ2-1; 10 nucleotides line up with TRBD1. CDR3 length: 18 amino acids. V shed 0 bases, J shed 4 bases, and the junction held 9 bases outside the gene matches. Germline CDR1 is LGHDT and CDR2 is YNNKEL (reference sequence).

This chain uses TRBV7-9 with TRBJ2-3; 13 nucleotides line up with TRBD2. J gave up 2 bases and V 5 bases, and 7 bases lay outside the gene matches. The CDR3 spans 17 residues. Germline assignment: CDR1 SEHNR and CDR2 FQNEAQ (reference sequence). This CDR3 reads CASSKGLAGAPTDTQYF. CDR3 nucleotides: TGTGCCAGCAGCAAAGGACTAGCGGGGGCCCCCACAGATACGCAGTATTTT.

The rearrangement joins TRBV3-1 to TRBJ2-2, with 7 nucleotides matching TRBD2. The J segment lost 6 bases and the V segment lost 5 bases, leaving 15 bases of the junction unmatched. Germline V gene sequence: CDR1 LGHDT, CDR2 YNNKEL (reference sequence). This CDR3 is 17 amino acids long. The CDR3 bases are TGTGCCAGCAGCAAAGGCTGGGGGGGAGCTGCGGCCGGGGAGCTGTTTTTT. This codes for CASSKGWGGAAAGELFF.

This clonotype has ten or more counts. The rearrangement links TRBV10-3 to TRBJ2-5; the D is unclear. Trimming took 3 bases from V and 2 from J, leaving 10 bases between them. CDR1 is ENHRY and CDR2 is SYGVKD in the germline V gene. The length of the CDR3 is 14 residues. CDR3 protein: CAISEPEQQETQYF. The CDR3 coding sequence is TGTGCCATCAGTGAACCTGAACAGCAAGAGACCCAGTACTTC.

This clonotype has just a few counts. CDR3 sequence: CASSLKREGTNEQFF. The DNA of the CDR3 is TGTGCCAGCTCACTCAAGCGGGAGGGGACGAATGAGCAGTTCTTC. The chain joins TRBV18 to TRBJ2-1; 10 nucleotides align to TRBD2. V was clipped by 4 bases and J by 7 bases; unmatched bases: 7. Germline V CDR1 and CDR2: KGHSH, LQKENI. CDR3 size: 15 residues. The variable domain in full, completed from reference TRBV18 and TRBJ2-1, reads NAGVMQNPRHLVRRRGQEARLRCSPMKGHSHVYWYRQLPEEGLKFMVYLQKENIIDESGMPKERFSAEFPKEGPSILRIQQVVRGDSAAYFCASSLKREGTNEQFFGPGTRLTVL.

At least ten counts were recorded for this clonotype. The chain couples TRBV5-1 to TRBJ1-1, with 10 bases fitting TRBD1. The CDR3 spans 13 residues. Germline V gene data show CDR1 as SGHRS and CDR2 as YFSETQ. J lost 7 bases, V lost 4 bases, and 4 bases had no gene match. CDR3 region: CASSAGQGGEAFF. The DNA for the CDR3 is TGCGCCAGCAGCGCCGGACAGGGGGGTGAAGCTTTCTTT.

The chain carries TRBV12-3 or TRBV12-4 and TRBJ2-3; TRBD1 matches at 9 bases. Trimming cost V 8 bases and J 4 bases; bases outside gene matches: 19. The CDR3 sequence is 18 residues long. CDR3 loop: CASCSLGTGGGRADTQYF. CDR3 coding DNA: TGTGCCAGCTGCTCGTTGGGCACAGGGGGCGGCCGGGCAGATACGCAGTATTTT.

This clonotype showed up many times. The chain links TRBV12-3 or TRBV12-4 to TRBJ2-1; the D gene is possibly TRBD1 (5 bases). V was clipped by 2 bases and J by 2 bases, with 10 bases between them. The CDR3 is 15 amino acids. CDR3 sequence: CASSLWQGAYNEQFF. The DNA of the CDR3 is TGTGCCAGCAGTTTATGGCAGGGTGCCTACAATGAGCAGTTCTTC.

The chain is built from TRBV11-2 and TRBJ2-1; D is uncertain. V shed 5 bases and J shed 0 bases, with 14 bases lying between them. This CDR3 has 16 amino acids. Germline V CDR1 and CDR2: SGHAT, FQNNGV. The CDR3 reads CASSLLQPSSYNEQFF. The CDR3 DNA follows: TGTGCCAGCAGCCTACTACAACCCAGCTCCTACAATGAGCAGTTCTTC.

In its sample, this clonotype was seen many times. This rearrangement joins TRBV20-1 to TRBJ1-5; 8 nucleotides line up with TRBD1. Germline trimming cut 0 bases from V and 6 bases from J; bases unmatched to any gene: 7. From germline, CDR1 is DFQATT and CDR2 SNEGSKA (reference sequence). CDR3 size: 15 residues. CDR3 protein: CSARDGQGIRQPQHF. Written as DNA, the CDR3 is TGCAGTGCTAGAGACGGACAGGGAATCCGTCAGCCCCAGCATTTT.

This clonotype has only a few counts. This sequence joins TRBV7-8 and TRBJ2-3; D unresolved. V lost 1 base to trimming and J lost 1 base, with 9 bases between them. The germline V gene has CDR1 SGHVS and CDR2 FQNEAQ. The CDR3 has 15 amino acids. CDR3 in amino acids: CASSLEFSGTDTQYF. The CDR3 DNA is TGTGCCAGCAGCTTAGAATTTTCGGGCACAGATACGCAGTATTTT.

The chain joins TRBV6-1 to TRBJ2-7; D possibly corresponds to TRBD1 (6 bases). Germline V gene data show CDR1 as MNHNS and CDR2 as SASEGT. This CDR3 spans 15 amino acids. V lost 2 bases to trimming and J lost 3 bases, with 14 bases between them. CDR3 DNA: TGTGCCAGCAGTGAACCTGGGGGCAGATTCTACGAGCAGTACGTC. It translates to CASSEPGGRFYEQYV.

J is TRBJ2-3 and V is TRBV2; 12 bases are a match to TRBD2. Germline loops: CDR1 SNHLY, CDR2 FYNNEI. V shed 10 bases, J shed 0 bases, and the junction held 11 bases outside the gene matches. CDR3 length: 17 residues. In DNA form, the CDR3 reads TGTGCCAACGAGGGACTAGCGGGCCCTCCTAGCACAGATACGCAGTATTTT. Its protein product is CANEGLAGPPSTDTQYF.

The chain couples TRBV24-1 to TRBJ2-2; D is undetermined. The germline CDR1 and CDR2 sequences are KGHDR and SFDVKD. Trimming stripped 5 bases from V and 2 bases from J, with 5 bases between. The CDR3 is 13 amino acids. The CDR3, as DNA: TGTGCCACCAGTGGCGGAAACACCGGGGAGCTGTTTTTT. It is translated as CATSGGNTGELFF.

This clonotype was counted many times. This sequence joins TRBV3-1 and TRBJ2-1; perhaps TRBD2 as D (5 bases). V was cut by 3 bases and J by 1 base, with 7 bases left in between. Germline CDR1 LGHDT, CDR2 YNNKEL (reference sequence). The CDR3 runs 14 residues. The CDR3 nucleotides are TGTGCCAGCAGCCACCGGGGATCCTACAATGAGCAGTTCTTC. Translated: CASSHRGSYNEQFF.

The sample holds many counts of this clonotype. The V gene is TRBV3-1, the J gene TRBJ2-7; D perhaps matches TRBD2 (5 bases). The V end lost 0 bases, the J end lost 3 bases, and 12 bases lay between the germline ends. Germline V gene lookup returns CDR1 LGHDT and CDR2 YNNKEL (reference sequence). CDR3 length: 15 amino acids. CDR3 sequence reads: CASSQDLSGFYEQYV. DNA of the CDR3: TGTGCCAGCAGCCAAGATCTCTCGGGGTTCTACGAGCAGTACGTC.

The table lists this clonotype with many counts. The rearrangement links TRBV25-1 to TRBJ1-2; TRBD1 might be the D (6 bases). The ends were cut back, 3 bases at V and 4 bases at J, with 9 bases in the middle. This CDR3 comprises 13 residues. Per the germline V gene, CDR1 is MGHDK and CDR2 is SYGVNS. The CDR3 DNA reads as TGTGCCAGCAGTGATTCAGGGGCCTATGGCTACACCTTC. Amino acid sequence: CASSDSGAYGYTF.

The V gene is TRBV12-3 or TRBV12-4, the J gene TRBJ1-2, with D hard to call. The germline V and J ends were trimmed by 1 base and 4 bases, with 10 bases remaining between them. This CDR3 is 14 amino acids long. The CDR3 coding sequence is TGTGCCAGCAGTTTAGTCGGTGCCGGCTATGGCTACACCTTC. Translated, it gives CASSLVGAGYGYTF.

This clonotype turned up a few times. The V gene is TRBV20-1, the J gene TRBJ1-1; no firm D call. Germline CDR1 DFQATT, CDR2 SNEGSKA (reference sequence). CDR3 size: 12 residues. CDR3 region: CRMEQSNTEAFF. The CDR3 region has the DNA TGCAGAATGGAACAGTCGAACACTGAAGCTTTCTTT.

This clonotype was found many times. The chain carries TRBV3-1 and TRBJ1-1; no definite D call. Between the trimmed V and J ends, which lost 3 bases and 8 bases, there was a span of 22 bases. There are 16 residues in the CDR3. CDR1 is LGHDT, CDR2 YNNKEL, per germline (reference sequence). The CDR3 here is CASSHTMELHGWEAFF. For the CDR3, the DNA is TGTGCCAGCAGCCATACCATGGAGCTACATGGGTGGGAAGCTTTCTTT.

Many counts were recorded for this clonotype. The chain combines TRBV2 with TRBJ2-2; 7 positions match TRBD2. This CDR3 region has 13 residues. The germline V gene has CDR1 SNHLY and CDR2 FYNNEI. V lost 8 bases and J lost 8; bases outside the gene matches: 8. CDR3 DNA: TGTGCCAGCGAACAGCGGGATCGAGGGGAGCTGTTTTTT. Translated, it gives CASEQRDRGELFF.